This T cell receptor (beta chain) was sequenced in a study of blood T cell repertoires in COVID-19. In the study overall: Material from acute and convalescent COVID-19 was sourced from the United States, Italy and Spain.

Assay: immunoSEQ multiplex PCR; the TCRdb copy retains only in-frame clones and omits some. Found here are some 130,000 clones, about 80% of them singletons; the top ten hold roughly 15%. This TCR was sampled from a woman aged 50 to 60 with acute or convalescent COVID-19. The sample consisted of peripheral blood.

DNA for the CDR3: TGTGCCAGCAGCCCCGGGACAGGACAAAACATTCAGTACTTC. Its protein is CASSPGTGQNIQYF. The chain recombines TRBV7-3 with TRBJ2-4; 8 positions match TRBD1. Germline V lookup: CDR1 SGHTA, CDR2 FQGTGA. The CDR3 sequence is 14 residues long. J lost 5 bases, V lost 5 bases, and 5 bases had no gene match.